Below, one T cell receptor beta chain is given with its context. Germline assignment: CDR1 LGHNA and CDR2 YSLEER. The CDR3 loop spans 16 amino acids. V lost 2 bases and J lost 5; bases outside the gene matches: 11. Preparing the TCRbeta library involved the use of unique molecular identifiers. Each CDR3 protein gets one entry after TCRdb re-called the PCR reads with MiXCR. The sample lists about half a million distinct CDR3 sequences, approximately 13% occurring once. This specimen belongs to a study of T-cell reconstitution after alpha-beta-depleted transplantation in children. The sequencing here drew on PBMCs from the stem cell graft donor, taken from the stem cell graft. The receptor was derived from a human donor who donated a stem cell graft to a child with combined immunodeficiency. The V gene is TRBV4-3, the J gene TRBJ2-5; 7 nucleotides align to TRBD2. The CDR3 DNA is TGCGCCAGCAGCCAAAATTCGGGGAGGGAGTCGGAGACCCAGTACTTC. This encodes CASSQNSGRESETQYF.